Given below is one TCR beta chain in context. This specimen belongs to a study of CD8 T cells in Susac syndrome. Germline CDR1 PRHDT, CDR2 FYEKMQ (reference sequence). V lost 3 bases to trimming and J lost 7 bases, with 10 bases between them. The CDR3 covers 13 residues. A quantity of roughly 0.5 to 1 ug RNA underwent reverse transcription using random hexamers. TCRdb analysed the immunoSEQ multiplex PCR reads with MiXCR anew, one entry per CDR3 protein. Here the sample spans fewer than 300,000 distinct CDR3 sequences, more than 75% being singletons. The sequencing sample was made of CD8+ T cells from PBMCs. This TCR was sampled from a human donor with multiple sclerosis. The genes are TRBV13 and TRBJ2-1; possible D gene TRBD2, 5 bases. CDR3 in DNA: TGTGCCAGCAGCTTCGGAGGAGTAAATGAGCAGTTCTTC. It translates to CASSFGGVNEQFF.